One TCR beta chain is described in this entry. Its antigen is not known. This record comes from a study of T cells in Graves' hyperthyroidism and ophthalmopathy. Study results and caveats: Ophthalmopathy was told apart from stable hyperthyroidism by a 13 V-J model. Researchers found most expanded thyroid clonotypes above 0.001 in blood as well.

Uncontrolled infections, other autoimmune diseases, pregnancy or lactation led to exclusion of patients. In making diagnoses, clinical symptoms, serum thyroxine and TRAb, thyroid ultrasound and orbital computed tomography were all used. Using RNA transcripts as the source, TCR beta CDR3 regions were amplified. The HTBI primer set drove a first-round RT-PCR of the TCR CDR3. Each CDR3 protein is one row after TCRdb ran MiXCR on the multiplex PCR reads. The profile shows some 490,000 distinct CDR3 sequences, around a fifth of them singletons. The CDR3 has 14 residues. The germline V and J ends were trimmed by 10 bases and 2 bases, with 12 bases remaining between them.

This TCR was sampled from a woman in her 70s with Graves' ophthalmopathy. This chain joins TRBV12-3 or TRBV12-4 and TRBJ2-6; TRBD2 is a possible D gene (6 bases). The sequencing input was blood. The CDR3, as DNA: TGTGCCACCGGGGACTCTACTGGGGCCAACGTCCTGACTTTC. It codes for CATGDSTGANVLTF.